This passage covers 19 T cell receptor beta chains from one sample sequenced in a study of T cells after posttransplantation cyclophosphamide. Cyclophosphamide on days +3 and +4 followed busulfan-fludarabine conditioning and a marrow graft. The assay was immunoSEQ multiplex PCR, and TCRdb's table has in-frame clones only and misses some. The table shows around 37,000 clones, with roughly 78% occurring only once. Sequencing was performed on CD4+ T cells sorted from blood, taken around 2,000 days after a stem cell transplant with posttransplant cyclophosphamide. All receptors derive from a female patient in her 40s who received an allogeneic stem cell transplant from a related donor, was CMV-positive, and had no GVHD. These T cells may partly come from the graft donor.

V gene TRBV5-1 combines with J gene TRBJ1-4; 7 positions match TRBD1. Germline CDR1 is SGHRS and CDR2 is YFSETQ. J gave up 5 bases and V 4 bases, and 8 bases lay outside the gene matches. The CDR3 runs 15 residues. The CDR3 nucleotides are TGCGCCAGCAGCGGCTCGACAGGGTTAAATGAAAAACTGTTTTTT. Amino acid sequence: CASSGSTGLNEKLFF.

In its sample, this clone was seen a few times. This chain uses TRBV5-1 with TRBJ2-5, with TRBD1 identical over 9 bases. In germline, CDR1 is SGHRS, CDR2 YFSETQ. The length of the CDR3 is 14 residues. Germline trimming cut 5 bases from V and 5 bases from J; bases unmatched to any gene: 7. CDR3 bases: TGCGCCAGCAGAGGGGACAGGGAAAAGGAGACCCAGTACTTC. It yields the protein CASRGDREKETQYF.

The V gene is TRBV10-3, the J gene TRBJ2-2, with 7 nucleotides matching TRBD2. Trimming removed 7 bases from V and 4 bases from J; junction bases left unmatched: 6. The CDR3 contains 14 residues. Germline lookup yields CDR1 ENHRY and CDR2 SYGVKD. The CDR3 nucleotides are TGTGCCATCAACGGGGGGACGGGCACCGGGGAGCTGTTTTTT. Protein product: CAINGGTGTGELFF.

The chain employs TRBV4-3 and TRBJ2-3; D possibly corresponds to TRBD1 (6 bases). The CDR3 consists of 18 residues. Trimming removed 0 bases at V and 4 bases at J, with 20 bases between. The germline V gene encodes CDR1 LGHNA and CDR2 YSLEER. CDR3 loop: CASSQDPKTGDYADTQYF. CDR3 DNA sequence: TGCGCCAGCAGCCAAGATCCGAAGACAGGTGATTACGCAGATACGCAGTATTTT.

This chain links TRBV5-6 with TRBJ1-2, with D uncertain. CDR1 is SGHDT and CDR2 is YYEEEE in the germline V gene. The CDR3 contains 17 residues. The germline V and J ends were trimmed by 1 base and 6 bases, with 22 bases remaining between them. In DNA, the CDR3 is TGTGCCAGCAGCTTGATTGATTCGGGAAAAATCGGACATGGCTACACCTTC. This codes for CASSLIDSGKIGHGYTF. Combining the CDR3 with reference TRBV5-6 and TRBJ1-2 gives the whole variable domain DAGVTQSPTHLIKTRGQQVTLRCSPKSGHDTVSWYQQALGQGPQFIFQYYEEEERQRGNFPDRFSGHQFPNYSSELNVNALLLGDSALYLCASSLIDSGKIGHGYTFGSGTRLTVV.

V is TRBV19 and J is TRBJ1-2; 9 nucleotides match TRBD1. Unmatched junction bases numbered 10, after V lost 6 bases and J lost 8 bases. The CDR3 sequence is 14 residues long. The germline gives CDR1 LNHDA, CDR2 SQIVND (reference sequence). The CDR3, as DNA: TGTGCCAGTAGCCACCAGGGACAGGGCGGCGGCTACACCTTC. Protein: CASSHQGQGGGYTF.

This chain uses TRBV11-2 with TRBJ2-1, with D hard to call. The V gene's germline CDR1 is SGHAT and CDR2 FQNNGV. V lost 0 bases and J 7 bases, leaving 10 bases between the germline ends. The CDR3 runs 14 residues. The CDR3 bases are TGTGCCAGCAGCTTAGACCCGGTGGTGAATGAGCAGTTCTTC. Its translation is CASSLDPVVNEQFF.

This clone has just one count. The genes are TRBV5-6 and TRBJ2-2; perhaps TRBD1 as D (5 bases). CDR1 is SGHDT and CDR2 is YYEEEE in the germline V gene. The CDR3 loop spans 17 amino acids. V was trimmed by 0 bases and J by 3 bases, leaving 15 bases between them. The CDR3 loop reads CASSLVGAPLDTGELFF. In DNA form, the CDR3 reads TGTGCCAGCAGCTTGGTTGGGGCCCCCTTAGACACCGGGGAGCTGTTTTTT. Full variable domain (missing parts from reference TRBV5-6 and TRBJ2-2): DAGVTQSPTHLIKTRGQQVTLRCSPKSGHDTVSWYQQALGQGPQFIFQYYEEEERQRGNFPDRFSGHQFPNYSSELNVNALLLGDSALYLCASSLVGAPLDTGELFFGEGSRLTVL.

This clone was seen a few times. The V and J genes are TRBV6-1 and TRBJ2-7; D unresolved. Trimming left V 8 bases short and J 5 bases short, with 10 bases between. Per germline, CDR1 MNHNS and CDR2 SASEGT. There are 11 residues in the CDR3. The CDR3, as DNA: TGTGCCAGCTCCAGGTTCCACGAGCAGTACTTC. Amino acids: CASSRFHEQYF.

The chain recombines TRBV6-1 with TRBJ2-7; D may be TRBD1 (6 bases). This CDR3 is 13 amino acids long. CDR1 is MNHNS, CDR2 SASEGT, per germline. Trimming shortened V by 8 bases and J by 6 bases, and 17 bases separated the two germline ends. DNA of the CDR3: TGTGCCAGCGGCCCGGGACACAGATCCGAGCAGTACTTC. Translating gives CASGPGHRSEQYF.

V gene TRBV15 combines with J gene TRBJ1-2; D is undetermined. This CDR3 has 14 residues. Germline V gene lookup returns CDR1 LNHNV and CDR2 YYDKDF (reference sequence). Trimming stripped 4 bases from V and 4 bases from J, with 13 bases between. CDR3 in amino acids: CATSNPGMGYGYTF. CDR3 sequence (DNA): TGTGCCACCAGCAACCCGGGGATGGGCTATGGCTACACCTTC. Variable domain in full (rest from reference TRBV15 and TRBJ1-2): DAMVIQNPRYQVTQFGKPVTLSCSQTLNHNVMYWYQQKSSQAPKLLFHYYDKDFNNEADTPDNFQSRRPNTSFCFLDIRSPGLGDTAMYLCATSNPGMGYGYTFGSGTRLTVV.

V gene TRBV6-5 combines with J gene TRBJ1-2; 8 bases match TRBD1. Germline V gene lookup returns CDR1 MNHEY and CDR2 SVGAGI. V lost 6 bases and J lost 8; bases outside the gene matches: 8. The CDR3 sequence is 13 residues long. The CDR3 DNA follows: TGTGCCAGCAGACAACAGGGGGTGAGAGGCTACACCTTC. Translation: CASRQQGVRGYTF.

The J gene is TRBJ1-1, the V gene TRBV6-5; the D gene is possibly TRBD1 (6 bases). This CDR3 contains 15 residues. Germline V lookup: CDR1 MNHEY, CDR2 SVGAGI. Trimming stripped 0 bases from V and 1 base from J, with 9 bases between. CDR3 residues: CASSYSGQSNTEAFF. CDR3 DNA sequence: TGTGCCAGCAGTTACTCTGGACAGTCGAACACTGAAGCTTTCTTT.

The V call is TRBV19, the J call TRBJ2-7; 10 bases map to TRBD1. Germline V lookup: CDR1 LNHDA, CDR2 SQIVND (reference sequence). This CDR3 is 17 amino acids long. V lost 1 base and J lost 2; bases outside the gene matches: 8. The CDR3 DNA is TGTGCCAGTAGTATAGCCAGGGGACAGGGGCGAACCTACGAGCAGTACTTC. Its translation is CASSIARGQGRTYEQYF.

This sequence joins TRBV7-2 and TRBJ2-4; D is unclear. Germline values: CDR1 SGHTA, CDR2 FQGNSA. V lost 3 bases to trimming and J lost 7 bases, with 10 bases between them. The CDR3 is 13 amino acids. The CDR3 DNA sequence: TGTGCCAGCAGCTTCGGGTCATATAACATTCAGTACTTC. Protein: CASSFGSYNIQYF. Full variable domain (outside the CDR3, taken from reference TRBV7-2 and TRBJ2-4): GAGVSQSPSNKVTEKGKDVELRCDPISGHTALYWYRQSLGQGLEFLIYFQGNSAPDKSGLPSDRFSAERTGGSVSTLTIQRTQQEDSAVYLCASSFGSYNIQYFGAGTRLSVL.

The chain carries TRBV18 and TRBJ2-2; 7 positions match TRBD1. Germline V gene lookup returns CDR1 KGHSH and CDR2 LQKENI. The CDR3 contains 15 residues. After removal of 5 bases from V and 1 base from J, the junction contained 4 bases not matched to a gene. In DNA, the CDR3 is TGTGCCAGCTCATTGGGACAGCTGAACACCGGGGAGCTGTTTTTT. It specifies CASSLGQLNTGELFF.

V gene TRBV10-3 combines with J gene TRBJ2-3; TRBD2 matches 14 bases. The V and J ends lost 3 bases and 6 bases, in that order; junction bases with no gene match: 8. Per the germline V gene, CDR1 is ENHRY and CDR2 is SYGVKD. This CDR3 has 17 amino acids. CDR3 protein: CAISDSGTSGGGDTQYF. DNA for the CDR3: TGTGCCATCAGTGATTCCGGGACTAGCGGGGGCGGGGATACGCAGTATTTT.

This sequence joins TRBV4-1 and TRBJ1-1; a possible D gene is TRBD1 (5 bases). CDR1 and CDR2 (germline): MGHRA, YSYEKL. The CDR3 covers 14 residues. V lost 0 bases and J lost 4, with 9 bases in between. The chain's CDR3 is CASSQDQGPTEAFF. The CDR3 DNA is TGCGCCAGCAGCCAAGATCAGGGTCCCACTGAAGCTTTCTTT.

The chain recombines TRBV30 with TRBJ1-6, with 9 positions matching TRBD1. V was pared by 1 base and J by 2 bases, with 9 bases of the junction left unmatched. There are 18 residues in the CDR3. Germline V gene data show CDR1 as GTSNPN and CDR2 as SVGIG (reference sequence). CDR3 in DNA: TGTGCCTGGAGTGCACGAGGACAGGGGTTCACCTATAATTCACCCCTCCACTTT. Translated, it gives CAWSARGQGFTYNSPLHF.